This T cell receptor beta chain was profiled in a study of T cell responses to AZD1222 COVID-19 vaccine. Findings of the study overall: Variant regions that are unmutated are reportedly the target of nearly half of spike-specific TCRs. None of the repertoires were sampled until the peak T cell response had passed. Rises in breadth and depth of Spike-specific TCRs came after two AZD1222 doses.

A note on this clone: Its antigen remains unidentified.

This CDR3 region has 17 residues. The V gene's germline CDR1 is SGHRS and CDR2 YFSETQ. V lost 0 bases and J lost 0, with 10 bases in between. TCRdb's copy holds only in-frame clones and misses some; the assay was immunoSEQ multiplex PCR. The data hold around 26,000 clones, with 80% to 90% observed a single time. Source: peripheral blood, taken 28 days after the second AZD1222 dose. The clonotype originates from an adult who received the AZD1222 COVID-19 vaccine. The J gene is TRBJ2-6, the V gene TRBV5-1; no reliable D call. CDR3 region: CASSLAASSSGANVLTF. CDR3 coding DNA: TGCGCCAGCAGCTTGGCGGCCAGCAGCTCTGGGGCCAACGTCCTGACTTTC.